The 20 T cell receptor beta chains listed next were all sequenced from one sample in a study of blood T cell repertoires in COVID-19. The table came from immunoSEQ multiplex PCR; TCRdb's copy has only in-frame clones and leaves some out. The sample records some 150,000 clones, about 89% being singletons. Specimen: peripheral blood. The receptors stem from a man in his sixties with active or convalescent COVID-19.

The chain uses TRBV29-1 and TRBJ2-3; TRBD2 matches 9 bases. CDR1 is SQVTM and CDR2 is ANQGSEA in the germline V gene. The CDR3 consists of 14 residues. V gave up 4 bases and J gave up 5 bases; unmatched junction bases: 7. The CDR3, as DNA: TGCAGCGTTGTAGCGGGAGTAGTACAAGATACGCAGTATTTT. Residues: CSVVAGVVQDTQYF.

This clone was found once. The chain has TRBV4-2 and TRBJ2-3, with 10 positions matching TRBD2. The CDR3 contains 17 residues. Germline CDR1 is LGHNA and CDR2 is YNFKEQ. The trim removed 2 bases at V and 6 bases at J, leaving 11 bases unmatched. CDR3 residues: CASSQRGLSGRGDTQYF. In DNA form, the CDR3 reads TGTGCCAGCAGCCAAAGAGGCTTGAGCGGGAGGGGGGATACGCAGTATTTT.

This clone has just one count. The rearrangement joins TRBV28 to TRBJ1-5; D is unresolved. The CDR3 is 13 amino acids. Germline loops: CDR1 MDHEN, CDR2 SYDVKM. Trimming left V 11 bases short and J 0 bases short, with 11 bases between. The CDR3 region has the DNA TGTGCCTCCCCCGGGGATAGCAATCAGCCCCAGCATTTT. It specifies CASPGDSNQPQHF.

This clone was seen just once. At one of its ends the junction is not consistent with the germline gene, which may arise from a read error. The CDR3 DNA is TGCGCCAGCAGCCAAGGACTAGCGGGCCATCCTCACCGCTTC. It encodes CASSQGLAGHPHRF. This chain links TRBV4-3 with TRBJ2-7, with 10 bases matching TRBD2. Germline CDR1 is LGHNA and CDR2 is YSLEER. This CDR3 contains 14 residues.

V gene TRBV2 combines with J gene TRBJ1-5, with D possibly TRBD1 on 6 matching bases. This CDR3 contains 14 residues. CDR1 and CDR2 from the germline V gene are SNHLY and FYNNEI. Trimming removed 5 bases at V and 3 bases at J, with 11 bases between. CDR3 sequence reads: CASSRTADNQPQHF. The CDR3 DNA sequence: TGTGCCAGCAGTCGGACAGCCGACAATCAGCCCCAGCATTTT.

The rearrangement uses TRBV9 and TRBJ2-6; D is unclear. The CDR3 totals 14 residues. Germline-derived CDR1 and CDR2 are SGDLS and YYNGEE. With 4 bases removed from V and 1 base from J, the gap between germline ends came to 6 bases. The CDR3 DNA is TGTGCCAGCAGCCTACTATCTGGGGCCAACGTCCTGACTTTC. Protein product: CASSLLSGANVLTF.

This clone was seen a single time. The rearrangement links TRBV6-4 to TRBJ2-3; 11 nucleotides agree with TRBD2. Germline loops: CDR1 MRHNA, CDR2 SNTAGT. The length of the CDR3 is 16 residues. V trimming: 1 base; J trimming: 0 bases; junction bases outside the gene matches: 0. The CDR3 DNA reads as TGTGCCAGCAGTGACTTAGCGGGGGGGAGCACAGATACGCAGTATTTT. Translating gives CASSDLAGGSTDTQYF.

The V call is TRBV7-6, the J call TRBJ1-6, with 7 bases that match TRBD1. This CDR3 contains 15 residues. Per germline, CDR1 SGHVS and CDR2 FNYEAQ. V lost 2 bases and J lost 8; bases outside the gene matches: 6. The CDR3 nucleotides are TGTGCCAGCAGCTTAATTGGGCAGGGGGATTCACCCCTCCACTTT. Its protein is CASSLIGQGDSPLHF.

V and J are TRBV18 and TRBJ1-2; D is perhaps TRBD1 (5 bases). This CDR3 has 15 residues. Trimming pared 2 bases from V and 4 bases from J, leaving 14 bases between. CDR1 KGHSH and CDR2 LQKENI come from the germline V gene. Here the CDR3 reads CASSPDGQGAYGYTF. CDR3 bases: TGTGCCAGCTCACCAGATGGGCAGGGCGCCTATGGCTACACCTTC.

This sequence joins TRBV18 and TRBJ2-7, with a weak D call TRBD1 (5 bases). The CDR3 extends over 14 amino acids. Deletions cut 5 bases from V and 4 bases from J, with 15 bases between. The V gene's germline CDR1 is KGHSH and CDR2 LQKENI. CDR3 nucleotide sequence: TGTGCCAGCTCAAAGCCCCAGGGTTCATACGAGCAGTACTTC. Translated, it gives CASSKPQGSYEQYF.

The J gene is TRBJ2-7, the V gene TRBV4-2, with 7 nucleotides matching TRBD2. Germline CDR1 reads LGHNA; CDR2 reads YNFKEQ. Germline trimming cut 1 base from V and 2 bases from J; bases unmatched to any gene: 17. The CDR3 is 19 amino acids. CDR3 sequence reads: CASSQAHYPTGLGAYEQYF. CDR3 nucleotides: TGTGCCAGCAGCCAAGCCCACTATCCCACTGGACTAGGAGCCTACGAGCAGTACTTC.

Remarks on this clone: The sample carries other DNA sequences with the same CDR3. The chain uses TRBV20-1 and TRBJ1-3; no reliable D call. CDR3 length equals 13 residues. Germline CDR1 is DFQATT and CDR2 is SNEGSKA (reference sequence). V was shortened by 3 bases and J by 4 bases, with 10 bases between the two germline ends. CDR3 DNA: TGCAGTGCTAGTGGTGTATCCGGAAACACCATATATTTT. Translating gives CSASGVSGNTIYF.

The CDR3 region has the DNA TGTGCCAGCAGAACAGGGTATTCGTACTCACCCCTCCACTTT. It specifies CASRTGYSYSPLHF. The chain employs TRBV27 and TRBJ1-6, with D possibly TRBD1 on 6 matching bases. Deletions cut 6 bases from V and 10 bases from J, with 16 bases between. The CDR3 has 14 amino acids. CDR1 is MNHEY, CDR2 SMNVEV, per germline (reference sequence).

The chain uses TRBV7-9 and TRBJ2-7; 8 bases are a match to TRBD1. With 1 base clipped from V and 11 bases from J, the junction kept 4 bases outside the gene matches. This CDR3 is 12 amino acids long. CDR1 SEHNR and CDR2 FQNEAQ come from the germline V gene (reference sequence). In nucleotides, the CDR3 is TGTGCCAGCAGCTTAGGAAAGGGACAGGAGTACTTC. This encodes CASSLGKGQEYF. The complete variable domain, with remaining parts taken from reference TRBV7-9 and TRBJ2-7, reads DTGVSQNPRHKITKRGQNVTFRCDPISEHNRLYWYRQTLGQGPEFLTYFQNEAQLEKSRLLSDRFSAERPKGSFSTLEIQRTEQGDSAMYLCASSLGKGQEYFGPGTRLTVT.

This rearrangement joins TRBV3-1 (or the pseudogene TRBV3-2) to TRBJ1-2; 7 bases map to TRBD1. Trimming removed 5 bases from V and 2 bases from J; junction bases left unmatched: 5. The CDR3 has 14 residues. Germline lookup yields CDR1 LGHDT and CDR2 YNNKEL (reference sequence). The CDR3 region is CASSGTEGNYGYTF. The CDR3, as DNA: TGTGCCAGCAGCGGGACAGAGGGCAACTATGGCTACACCTTC.

The chain carries TRBV28 and TRBJ1-2; TRBD1 is a possible D gene (5 bases). Germline CDR1 reads MDHEN; CDR2 reads SYDVKM. CDR3 size: 13 residues. The ends were cut back, 6 bases at V and 2 bases at J, with 10 bases in the middle. CDR3 sequence (DNA): TGTGCCAGCAGGCCCCAGGGAAACTATGGCTACACCTTC. It is translated as CASRPQGNYGYTF.

The V gene is TRBV30, the J gene TRBJ1-1; 7 nucleotides match TRBD1. The length of the CDR3 is 16 residues. The trim removed 5 bases at V and 1 base at J, leaving 13 bases unmatched. Germline V gene sequence: CDR1 GTSNPN, CDR2 SVGIG (reference sequence). For the CDR3, the DNA is TGTGCCTGGGCTCCTTGGCCGGGGACAGCGAACACTGAAGCTTTCTTT. Protein: CAWAPWPGTANTEAFF.

The chain carries TRBV29-1 and TRBJ2-7, with 10 bases fitting TRBD2. The junction had 7 bases not matched to a gene; V was cut back by 2 bases and J by 0 bases. The CDR3 is made up of 16 amino acids. Germline lookup yields CDR1 SQVTM and CDR2 ANQGSEA. CDR3 in DNA: TGCAGCGTTGAACGGCTAGCGGGGGAGAGCTCCTACGAGCAGTACTTC. Amino acid sequence: CSVERLAGESSYEQYF.

The rearrangement uses TRBV5-1 and TRBJ2-7; possibly TRBD2 for D (6 bases). CDR1 and CDR2 (germline): SGHRS, YFSETQ. V was pared by 0 bases and J by 2 bases, with 15 bases between. The CDR3 sequence is 16 residues long. Here the CDR3 reads CASSLATAGLTYEQYF. As DNA, the CDR3 is TGCGCCAGCAGCTTGGCCACAGCGGGTCTTACCTACGAGCAGTACTTC.

The chain couples TRBV5-1 to TRBJ1-5, with TRBD1 as a possible D gene (5 bases). Trimming removed 1 base at V and 9 bases at J, with 14 bases between. Germline CDR1 reads SGHRS; CDR2 reads YFSETQ. This CDR3 is 14 amino acids long. The CDR3 DNA reads TGCGCCAGCAGCTTGACAGACGGGAGGGGGCCCCAGCATTTT. This sequence encodes CASSLTDGRGPQHF. Combining the CDR3 with reference TRBV5-1 and TRBJ1-5 gives the whole variable domain KAGVTQTPRYLIKTRGQQVTLSCSPISGHRSVSWYQQTPGQGLQFLFEYFSETQRNKGNFPGRFSGRQFSNSRSEMNVSTLELGDSALYLCASSLTDGRGPQHFGDGTRLSIL.